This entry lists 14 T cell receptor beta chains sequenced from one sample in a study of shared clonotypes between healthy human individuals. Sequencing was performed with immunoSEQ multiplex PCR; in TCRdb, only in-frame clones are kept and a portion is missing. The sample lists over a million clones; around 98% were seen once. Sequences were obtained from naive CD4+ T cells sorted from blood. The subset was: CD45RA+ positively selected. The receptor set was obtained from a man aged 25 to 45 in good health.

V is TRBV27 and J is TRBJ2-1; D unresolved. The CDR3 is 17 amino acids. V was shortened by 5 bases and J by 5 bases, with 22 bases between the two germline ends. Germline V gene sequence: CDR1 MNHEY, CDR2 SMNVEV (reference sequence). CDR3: CASSPFLRPGEDNEQFF. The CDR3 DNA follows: TGTGCCAGCAGTCCCTTTCTCAGACCGGGCGAAGACAATGAGCAGTTCTTC.

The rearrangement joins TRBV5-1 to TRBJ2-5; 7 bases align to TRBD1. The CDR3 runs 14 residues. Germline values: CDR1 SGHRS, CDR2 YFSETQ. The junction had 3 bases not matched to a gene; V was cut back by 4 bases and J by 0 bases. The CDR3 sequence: CASSRQGDQETQYF. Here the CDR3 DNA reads TGCGCCAGCAGCCGACAGGGTGACCAAGAGACCCAGTACTTC.

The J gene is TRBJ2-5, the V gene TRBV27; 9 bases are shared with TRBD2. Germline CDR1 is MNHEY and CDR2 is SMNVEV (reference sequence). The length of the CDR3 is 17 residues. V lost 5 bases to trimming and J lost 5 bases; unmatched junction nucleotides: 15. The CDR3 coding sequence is TGTGCCAGCAGTATGAAATCCGGGACTAGCCTCCGGGAGACCCAGTACTTC. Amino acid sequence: CASSMKSGTSLRETQYF.

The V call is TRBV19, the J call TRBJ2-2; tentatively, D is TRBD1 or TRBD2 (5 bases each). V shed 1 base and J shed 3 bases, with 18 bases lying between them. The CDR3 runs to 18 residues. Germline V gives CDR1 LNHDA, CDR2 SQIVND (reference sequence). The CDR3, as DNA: TGTGCCAGTAGTATAGTGGGGGACCAGGGTTGGTACACCGGGGAGCTGTTTTTT. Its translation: CASSIVGDQGWYTGELFF. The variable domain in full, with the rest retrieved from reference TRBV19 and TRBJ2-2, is DGGITQSPKYLFRKEGQNVTLSCEQNLNHDAMYWYRQDPGQGLRLIYYSQIVNDFQKGDIAEGYSVSREKKESFPLTVTSAQKNPTAFYLCASSIVGDQGWYTGELFFGEGSRLTVL.

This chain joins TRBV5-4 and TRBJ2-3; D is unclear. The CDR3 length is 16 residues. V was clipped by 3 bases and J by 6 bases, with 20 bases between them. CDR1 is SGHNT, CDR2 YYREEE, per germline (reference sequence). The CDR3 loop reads CASSYDPQVPGDTQYF. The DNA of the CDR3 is TGTGCCAGCAGCTACGACCCCCAGGTACCTGGGGATACGCAGTATTTT.

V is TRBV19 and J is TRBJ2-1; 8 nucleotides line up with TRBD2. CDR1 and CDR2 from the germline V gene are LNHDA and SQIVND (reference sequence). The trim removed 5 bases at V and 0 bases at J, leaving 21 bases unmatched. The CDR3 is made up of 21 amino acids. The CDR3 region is CASSFSGHQREGTSSYNEQFF. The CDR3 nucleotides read TGTGCCAGTAGTTTCTCGGGACACCAGCGAGAGGGGACTAGCTCCTACAATGAGCAGTTCTTC.

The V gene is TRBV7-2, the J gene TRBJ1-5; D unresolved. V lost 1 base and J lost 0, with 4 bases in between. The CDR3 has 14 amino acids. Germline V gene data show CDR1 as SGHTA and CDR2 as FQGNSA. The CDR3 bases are TGTGCCAGCAGCTTAGAGGTTAGCAATCAGCCCCAGCATTTT. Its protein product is CASSLEVSNQPQHF.

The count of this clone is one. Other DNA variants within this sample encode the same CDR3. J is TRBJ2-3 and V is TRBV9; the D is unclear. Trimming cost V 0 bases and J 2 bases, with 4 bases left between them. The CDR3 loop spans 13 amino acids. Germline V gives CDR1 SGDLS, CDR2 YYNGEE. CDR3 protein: CASSVAPTDTQYF. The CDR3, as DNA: TGTGCCAGCAGCGTAGCTCCCACAGATACGCAGTATTTT.

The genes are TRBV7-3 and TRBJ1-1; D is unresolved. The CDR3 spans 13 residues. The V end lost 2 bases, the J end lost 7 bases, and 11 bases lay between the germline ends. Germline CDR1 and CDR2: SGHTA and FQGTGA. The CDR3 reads CASSLGPPDEAFF. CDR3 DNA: TGTGCCAGCAGCTTAGGTCCCCCCGATGAAGCTTTCTTT.

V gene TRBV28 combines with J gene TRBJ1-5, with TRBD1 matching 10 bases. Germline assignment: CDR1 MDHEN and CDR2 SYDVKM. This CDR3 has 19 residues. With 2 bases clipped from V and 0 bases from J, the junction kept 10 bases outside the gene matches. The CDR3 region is CASSLPGTGDTYSNQPQHF. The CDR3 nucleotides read TGTGCCAGCAGTTTACCTGGGACAGGGGACACCTATAGCAATCAGCCCCAGCATTTT.

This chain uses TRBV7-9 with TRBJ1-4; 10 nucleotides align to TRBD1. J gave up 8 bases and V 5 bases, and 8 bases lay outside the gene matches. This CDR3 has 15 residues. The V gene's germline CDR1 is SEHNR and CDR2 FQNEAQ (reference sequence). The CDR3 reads CASSRRQGAEEKLFF. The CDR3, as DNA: TGTGCCAGCAGCCGAAGACAGGGGGCAGAAGAAAAACTGTTTTTT.

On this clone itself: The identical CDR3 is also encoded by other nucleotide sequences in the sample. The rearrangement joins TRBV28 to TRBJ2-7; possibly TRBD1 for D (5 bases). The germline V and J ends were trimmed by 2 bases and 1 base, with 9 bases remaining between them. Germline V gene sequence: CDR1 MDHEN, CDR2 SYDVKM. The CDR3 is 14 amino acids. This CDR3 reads CASSLQGQSYEQYF. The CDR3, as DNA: TGTGCCAGCAGTTTACAGGGTCAGTCCTACGAGCAGTACTTC. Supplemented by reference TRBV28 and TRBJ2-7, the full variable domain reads DVKVTQSSRYLVKRTGEKVFLECVQDMDHENMFWYRQDPGLGLRLIYFSYDVKMKEKGDIPEGYSVSREKKERFSLILESASTNQTSMYLCASSLQGQSYEQYFGPGTRLTVT.

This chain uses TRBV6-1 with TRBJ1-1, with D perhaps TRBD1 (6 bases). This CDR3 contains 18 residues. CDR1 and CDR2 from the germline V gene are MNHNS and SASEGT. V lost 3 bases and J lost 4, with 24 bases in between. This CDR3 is CASSEIQDRREERTEAFF. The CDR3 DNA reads TGTGCCAGCAGTGAGATCCAGGACAGAAGGGAGGAACGCACTGAAGCTTTCTTT.

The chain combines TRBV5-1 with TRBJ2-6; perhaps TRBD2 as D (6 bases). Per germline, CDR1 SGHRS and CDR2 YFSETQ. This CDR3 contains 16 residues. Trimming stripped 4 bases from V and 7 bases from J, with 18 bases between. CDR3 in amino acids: CASSPSSGVSANVLTF. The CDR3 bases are TGCGCCAGCAGCCCATCCTCGGGGGTCAGCGCCAACGTCCTGACTTTC.